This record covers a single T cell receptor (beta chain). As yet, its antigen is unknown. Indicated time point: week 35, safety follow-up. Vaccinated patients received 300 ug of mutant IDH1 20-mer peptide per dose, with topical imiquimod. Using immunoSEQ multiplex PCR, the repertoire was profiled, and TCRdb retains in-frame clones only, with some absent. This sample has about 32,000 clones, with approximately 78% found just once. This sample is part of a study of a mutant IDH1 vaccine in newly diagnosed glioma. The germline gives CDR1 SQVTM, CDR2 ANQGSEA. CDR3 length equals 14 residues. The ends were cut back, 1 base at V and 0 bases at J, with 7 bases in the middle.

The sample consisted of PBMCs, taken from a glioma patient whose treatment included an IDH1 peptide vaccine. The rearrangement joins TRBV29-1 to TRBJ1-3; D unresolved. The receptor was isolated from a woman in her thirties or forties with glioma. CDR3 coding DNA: TGCAGCGTTGAAGGGACCCTCTCTGGAAACACCATATATTTT. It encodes CSVEGTLSGNTIYF.